This T cell receptor (beta chain) was captured by sequencing in a study of T cell responses to AZD1222 COVID-19 vaccine. Looking at the study overall: Recipients boosted at about 4 weeks or about 12 weeks are pooled. Study-wide points: The CD4 TCRs associated with vaccination extended across spike and predominated at 160-218 and 743-854.

Remarks on this clone: Its antigen is unknown.

Using immunoSEQ multiplex PCR, the repertoire was profiled, and TCRdb retains in-frame clones only, with some absent. Among around 87,000 clones listed, approximately 91% were seen once. Germline V gene lookup returns CDR1 KGHSH and CDR2 LQKENI. This CDR3 has 16 amino acids. V was pared by 5 bases and J by 6 bases, with 10 bases of the junction left unmatched. The sequencing here drew on peripheral blood, taken on day 0 of AZD1222 vaccination. The V and J genes are TRBV18 and TRBJ1-5, with 10 bases aligning to TRBD1. The source is an adult in good health. CDR3 in DNA: TGTGCCAGCTCAAAGACCGGGACAGGGGTTGGTCAGCCCCAGCATTTT. Its protein product is CASSKTGTGVGQPQHF.